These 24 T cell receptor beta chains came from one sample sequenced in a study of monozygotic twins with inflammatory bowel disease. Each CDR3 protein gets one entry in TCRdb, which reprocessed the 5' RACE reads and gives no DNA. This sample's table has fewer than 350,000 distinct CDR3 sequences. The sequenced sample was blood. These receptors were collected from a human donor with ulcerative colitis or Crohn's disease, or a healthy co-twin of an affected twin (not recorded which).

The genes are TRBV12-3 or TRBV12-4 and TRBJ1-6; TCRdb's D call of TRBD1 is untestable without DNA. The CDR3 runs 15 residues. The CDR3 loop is CASSFEGQASGPLHF.

CDR3 sequence reads: CASSLRTFITDTQYF. This chain joins TRBV12-3 or TRBV12-4 and TRBJ2-3. The CDR3 sequence is 15 residues long.

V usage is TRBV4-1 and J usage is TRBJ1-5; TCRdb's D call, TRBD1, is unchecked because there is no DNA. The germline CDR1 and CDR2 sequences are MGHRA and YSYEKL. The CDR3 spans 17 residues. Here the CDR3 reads CASSQGGKGKSNQPQHF.

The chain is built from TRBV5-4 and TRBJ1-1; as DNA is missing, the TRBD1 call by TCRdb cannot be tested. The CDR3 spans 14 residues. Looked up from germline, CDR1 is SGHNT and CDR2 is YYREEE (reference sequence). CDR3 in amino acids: CASSGDLMNTEAFF.

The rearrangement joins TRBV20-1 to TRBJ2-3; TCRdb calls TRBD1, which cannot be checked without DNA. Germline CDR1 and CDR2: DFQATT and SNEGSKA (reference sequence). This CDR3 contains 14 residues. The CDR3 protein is CSATFAGGSDTQYF.

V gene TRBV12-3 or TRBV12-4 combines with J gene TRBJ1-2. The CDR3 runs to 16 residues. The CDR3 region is CASSDHSGAILYGYTF.

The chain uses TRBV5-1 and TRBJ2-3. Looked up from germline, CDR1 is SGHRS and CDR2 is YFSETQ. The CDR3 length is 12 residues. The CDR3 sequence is CASSLDQDTQYF. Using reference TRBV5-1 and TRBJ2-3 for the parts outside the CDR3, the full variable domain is KAGVTQTPRYLIKTRGQQVTLSCSPISGHRSVSWYQQTPGQGLQFLFEYFSETQRNKGNFPGRFSGRQFSNSRSEMNVSTLELGDSALYLCASSLDQDTQYFGPGTRLTVL.

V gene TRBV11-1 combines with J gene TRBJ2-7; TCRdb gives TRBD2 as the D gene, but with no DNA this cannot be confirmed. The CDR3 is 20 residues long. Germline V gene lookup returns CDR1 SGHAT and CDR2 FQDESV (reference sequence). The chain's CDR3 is CASSFPPLAGVHSGDYEQYF.

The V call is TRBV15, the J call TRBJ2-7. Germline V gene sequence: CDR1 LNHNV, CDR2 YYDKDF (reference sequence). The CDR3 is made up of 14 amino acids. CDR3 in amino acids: CATSRAQESYEQYF.

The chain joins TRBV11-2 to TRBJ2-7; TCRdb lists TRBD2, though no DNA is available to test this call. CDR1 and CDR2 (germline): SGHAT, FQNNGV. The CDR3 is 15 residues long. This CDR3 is CASSFGSGPYYEQYF.

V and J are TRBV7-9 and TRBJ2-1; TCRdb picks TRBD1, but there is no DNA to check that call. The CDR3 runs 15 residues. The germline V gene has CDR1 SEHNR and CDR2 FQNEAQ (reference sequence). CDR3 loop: CASSPLTGYHNEQFF.

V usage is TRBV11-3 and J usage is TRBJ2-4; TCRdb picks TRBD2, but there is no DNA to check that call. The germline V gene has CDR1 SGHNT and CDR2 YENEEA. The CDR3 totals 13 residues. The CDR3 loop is CASSSAGEDIQYF.

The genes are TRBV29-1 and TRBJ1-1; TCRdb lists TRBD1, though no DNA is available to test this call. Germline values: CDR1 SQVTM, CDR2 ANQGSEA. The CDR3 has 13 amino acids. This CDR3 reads CSVQTGANTEAFF.

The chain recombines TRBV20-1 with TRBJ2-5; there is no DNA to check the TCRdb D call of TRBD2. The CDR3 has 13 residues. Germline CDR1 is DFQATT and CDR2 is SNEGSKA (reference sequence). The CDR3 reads CSAILAAQETQYF.

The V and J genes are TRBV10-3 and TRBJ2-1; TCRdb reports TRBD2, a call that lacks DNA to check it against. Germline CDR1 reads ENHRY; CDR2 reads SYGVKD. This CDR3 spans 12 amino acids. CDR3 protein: CATRSEAGEQFF.

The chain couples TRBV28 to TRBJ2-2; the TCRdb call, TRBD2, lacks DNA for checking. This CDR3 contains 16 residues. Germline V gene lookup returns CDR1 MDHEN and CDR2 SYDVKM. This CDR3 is CASSLGLAGGAGELFF.

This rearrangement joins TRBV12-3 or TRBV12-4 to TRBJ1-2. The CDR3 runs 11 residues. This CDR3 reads CASSSRRSLTF.

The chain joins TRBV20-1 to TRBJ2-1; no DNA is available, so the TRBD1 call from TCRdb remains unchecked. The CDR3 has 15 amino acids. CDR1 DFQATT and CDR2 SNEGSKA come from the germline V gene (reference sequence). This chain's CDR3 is CSAIHPSGRRGEQFF.

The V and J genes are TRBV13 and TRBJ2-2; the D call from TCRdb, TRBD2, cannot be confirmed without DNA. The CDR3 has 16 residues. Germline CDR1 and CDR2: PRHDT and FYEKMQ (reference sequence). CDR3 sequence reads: CASSLTSGGTTGELFF.

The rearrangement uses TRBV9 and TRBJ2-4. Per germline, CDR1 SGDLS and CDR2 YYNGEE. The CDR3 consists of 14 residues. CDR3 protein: CASSVGVAKNIQYF.

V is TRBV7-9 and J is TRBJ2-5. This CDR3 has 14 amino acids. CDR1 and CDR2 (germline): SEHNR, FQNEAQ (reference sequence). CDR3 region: CASTHGYGQETQYF.

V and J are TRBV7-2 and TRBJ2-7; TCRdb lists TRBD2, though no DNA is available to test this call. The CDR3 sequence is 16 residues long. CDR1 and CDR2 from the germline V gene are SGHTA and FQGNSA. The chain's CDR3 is CASSLEGSSGTYEQYF.

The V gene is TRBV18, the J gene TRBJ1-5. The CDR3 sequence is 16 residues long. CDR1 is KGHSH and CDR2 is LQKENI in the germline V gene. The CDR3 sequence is CASSPQGAVGNQPQHF.

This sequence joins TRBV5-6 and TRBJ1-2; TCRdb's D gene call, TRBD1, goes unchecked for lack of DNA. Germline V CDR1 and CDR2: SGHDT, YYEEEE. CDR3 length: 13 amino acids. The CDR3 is CASTPRPGYGYTF.